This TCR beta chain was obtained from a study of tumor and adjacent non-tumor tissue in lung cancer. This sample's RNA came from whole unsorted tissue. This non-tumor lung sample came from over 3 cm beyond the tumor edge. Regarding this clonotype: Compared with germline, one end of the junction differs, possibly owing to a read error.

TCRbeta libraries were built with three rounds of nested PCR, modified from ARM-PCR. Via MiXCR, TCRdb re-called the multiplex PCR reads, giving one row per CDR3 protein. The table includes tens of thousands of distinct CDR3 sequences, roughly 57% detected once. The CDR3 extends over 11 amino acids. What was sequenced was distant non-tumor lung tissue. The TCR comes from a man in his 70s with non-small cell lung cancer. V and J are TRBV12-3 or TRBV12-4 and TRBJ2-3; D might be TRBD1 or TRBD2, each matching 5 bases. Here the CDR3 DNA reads TGTGCCGGCAGTCCGGGGCCTCGCAAATATTTT. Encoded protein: CAGSPGPRKYF.